This TCR beta chain appears in the sequencing data of a study of blood T cell repertoires in COVID-19. Turning to the study itself: The analysed material was cDNA or gDNA that came from T cells, B-cell-depleted T cells, or PBMCs.

This CDR3 has 12 residues. J lost 7 bases, V lost 5 bases, and 3 bases had no gene match. Per germline, CDR1 SEHNR and CDR2 FQNEAQ (reference sequence). Original data processing: Amplification with reference gene primers provided the estimates of nucleated cell counts. Generated by immunoSEQ multiplex PCR, the TCRdb table keeps only in-frame clones and is missing some. D and trimming come from the DNA, and the V and J calls and clone size come from that table. The sample shows 300,000 to 350,000 clones, about nine tenths of them seen only once. The sample holds a few counts of this clone. Donors in Cohort 3 who had recovered were those with two negative PCRs, healthcare professional clearance, or resolution of their symptoms.

The sequenced material came from PBMCs or T cells enriched from blood (not recorded which). The rearrangement uses TRBV7-9 and TRBJ1-2, with 8 bases matching TRBD1. This TCR was sampled from a woman between 18 and 29 years old who had recovered from COVID-19. The CDR3 loop reads CASSQGQGGYTF. The CDR3 DNA reads as TGTGCCAGCAGCCAAGGACAGGGTGGCTACACCTTC. The whole variable domain, remainder taken from reference TRBV7-9 and TRBJ1-2, is DTGVSQNPRHKITKRGQNVTFRCDPISEHNRLYWYRQTLGQGPEFLTYFQNEAQLEKSRLLSDRFSAERPKGSFSTLEIQRTEQGDSAMYLCASSQGQGGYTFGSGTRLTVV.